A selection of T cell receptor beta chains follows, all from one sample in a study of shared clonotypes between healthy human individuals. Generated by immunoSEQ multiplex PCR, the TCRdb table keeps only in-frame clones and is missing some. The sample includes around 1.9 million clones, around 93% of them seen just once. The sequenced material came from naive CD8+ T cells from PBMCs. All receptors come from a man aged 18 to 29 in good health. Some clones in this sample may be carry-over from other donors' samples. Each CDR3 is given with its conserved first and last residue. The order of the fields is clone size, J gene, D gene, V gene, CDR3 protein, CDR3 DNA. A D gene is named only where the DNA matches it firmly. Only some rows state a clone size, as once, few, many or a class for expanded clones.

clone_size: NA
j_call: TRBJ1-4
d_call: NA
v_call: TRBV15
cdr3_aa: CATSRRSIPRPVNEKLFF
cdr3_nt: TGTGCCACCAGCAGGCGAAGCATACCCAGGCCGGTTAACGAAAAACTGTTTTTT

clone_size: NA
j_call: TRBJ1-1
d_call: NA
v_call: TRBV7-2
cdr3_aa: CASSELFAFF
cdr3_nt: TGTGCCAGCAGCGAACTCTTTGCTTTCTTT

clone_size: NA
j_call: TRBJ2-1
d_call: NA
v_call: TRBV27
cdr3_aa: CASSLSISGSGNEQFF
cdr3_nt: TGTGCCAGCAGTTTATCGATTTCCGGGAGTGGCAATGAGCAGTTCTTC

clone_size: NA
j_call: TRBJ1-2
d_call: NA
v_call: TRBV7-9
cdr3_aa: CASSPGPWSLYGYTF
cdr3_nt: TGTGCCAGCAGCCCTGGGCCCTGGTCCCTCTATGGCTACACCTTC

clone_size: NA
j_call: TRBJ2-7
d_call: NA
v_call: TRBV6-1
cdr3_aa: CAASRSYEQYF
cdr3_nt: TGTGCCGCCTCCCGCTCCTACGAGCAGTACTTC

clone_size: NA
j_call: TRBJ2-1
d_call: TRBD2
v_call: TRBV15
cdr3_aa: CATRVAGGNNEQFF
cdr3_nt: TGTGCCACCAGGGTAGCGGGAGGTAACAATGAGCAGTTCTTC

clone_size: NA
j_call: TRBJ1-4
d_call: NA
v_call: TRBV2
cdr3_aa: CASRATQATNEKLFF
cdr3_nt: TGTGCCAGCAGAGCGACCCAGGCAACTAATGAAAAACTGTTTTTT

clone_size: NA
j_call: TRBJ2-7
d_call: NA
v_call: TRBV27
cdr3_aa: CASSLLEGYEQYF
cdr3_nt: TGTGCCAGCAGTTTATTGGAGGGATACGAGCAGTACTTC

clone_size: once
j_call: TRBJ2-2
d_call: NA
v_call: TRBV4-2
cdr3_aa: CASRTLDENTGELFF
cdr3_nt: TGTGCCAGCAGGACCTTGGACGAGAACACCGGGGAGCTGTTTTTT

clone_size: few
j_call: TRBJ2-1
d_call: NA
v_call: TRBV7-9
cdr3_aa: CASSLLVGEQFF
cdr3_nt: TGTGCCAGCAGCTTACTAGTGGGGGAGCAGTTCTTC

clone_size: NA
j_call: TRBJ2-6
d_call: TRBD2
v_call: TRBV30
cdr3_aa: CAWSAEKRETHGANVLTF
cdr3_nt: TGTGCCTGGAGCGCCGAGAAGCGGGAGACTCACGGGGCCAACGTCCTGACTTTC

clone_size: NA
j_call: TRBJ1-4
d_call: NA
v_call: TRBV7-9
cdr3_aa: CASSLVSTNEKLFF
cdr3_nt: TGTGCCAGCAGCTTGGTCTCCACGAATGAAAAACTGTTTTTT

clone_size: NA
j_call: TRBJ1-1
d_call: NA
v_call: TRBV27
cdr3_aa: CASSLKGSGTIMNTEAFF
cdr3_nt: TGTGCCAGCAGTTTAAAGGGATCAGGGACTATCATGAACACTGAAGCTTTCTTT

clone_size: few
j_call: TRBJ1-1
d_call: NA
v_call: TRBV7-9
cdr3_aa: CASSQGGRAEAFF
cdr3_nt: TGTGCCAGCAGCCAGGGAGGTCGGGCTGAAGCTTTCTTT

clone_size: NA
j_call: TRBJ2-7
d_call: NA
v_call: TRBV2
cdr3_aa: CASSEYDRYYEQYF
cdr3_nt: TGTGCCAGCAGTGAATATGACAGGTACTACGAGCAGTACTTC

clone_size: NA
j_call: TRBJ2-4
d_call: NA
v_call: TRBV27
cdr3_aa: CARAPGTKPKNIQYF
cdr3_nt: TGTGCCAGGGCCCCTGGGACGAAGCCTAAAAACATTCAGTACTTC

clone_size: NA
j_call: TRBJ2-7
d_call: TRBD2
v_call: TRBV10-2
cdr3_aa: CASRPGATSEGQYF
cdr3_nt: TGCGCCAGCAGACCGGGGGCGACTAGCGAGGGGCAGTACTTC

clone_size: NA
j_call: TRBJ2-7
d_call: NA
v_call: TRBV27
cdr3_aa: CASSFSVGTDTYEQYF
cdr3_nt: TGTGCCAGCAGTTTCAGTGTAGGGACGGACACCTACGAGCAGTACTTC

clone_size: NA
j_call: TRBJ2-1
d_call: TRBD2
v_call: TRBV7-3
cdr3_aa: CASSTSGTSGYEQFF
cdr3_nt: TGTGCCAGCAGCACCTCCGGGACTAGCGGTTATGAGCAGTTCTTC

clone_size: NA
j_call: TRBJ2-5
d_call: NA
v_call: TRBV7-8
cdr3_aa: CASSFLSENQETQYF
cdr3_nt: TGTGCCAGCAGCTTCTTGTCGGAAAACCAAGAGACCCAGTACTTC

clone_size: NA
j_call: TRBJ2-7
d_call: NA
v_call: TRBV5-4
cdr3_aa: CASSLAGGPYEQYF
cdr3_nt: TGTGCCAGCAGCTTGGCAGGCGGACCCTACGAGCAGTACTTC

clone_size: NA
j_call: TRBJ2-5
d_call: TRBD2
v_call: TRBV27
cdr3_aa: CASSPLAGQIYQETQYF
cdr3_nt: TGTGCCAGCAGTCCCCTAGCGGGACAGATCTACCAAGAGACCCAGTACTTC

clone_size: NA
j_call: TRBJ2-7
d_call: NA
v_call: TRBV30
cdr3_aa: CAWMRWADSYEQYF
cdr3_nt: TGTGCCTGGATGCGTTGGGCAGATTCCTACGAGCAGTACTTC

clone_size: NA
j_call: TRBJ1-5
d_call: TRBD1
v_call: TRBV7-9
cdr3_aa: CASSTTGPGQPQHF
cdr3_nt: TGTGCCAGCAGCACGACAGGGCCGGGCCAGCCCCAGCATTTT

clone_size: NA
j_call: TRBJ2-1
d_call: NA
v_call: TRBV19
cdr3_aa: CASSILTHLNWNEQFF
cdr3_nt: TGTGCCAGTAGTATATTGACGCACCTAAATTGGAATGAGCAGTTCTTC

clone_size: few
j_call: TRBJ1-5
d_call: TRBD1
v_call: TRBV9
cdr3_aa: CASSEGTVWDGQPQHF
cdr3_nt: TGTGCCAGCAGCGAAGGGACAGTTTGGGACGGCCAGCCCCAGCATTTT

clone_size: NA
j_call: TRBJ1-2
d_call: NA
v_call: TRBV19
cdr3_aa: CASSEGTGIIYGYTF
cdr3_nt: TGTGCCAGTAGTGAGGGGACGGGAATTATTTATGGCTACACCTTC

clone_size: NA
j_call: TRBJ2-1
d_call: TRBD2
v_call: TRBV7-2
cdr3_aa: CASSLLLAGGNNEQFF
cdr3_nt: TGTGCCAGCAGCCTCCTCCTAGCGGGAGGCAACAATGAGCAGTTCTTC

clone_size: NA
j_call: TRBJ1-2
d_call: TRBD1
v_call: TRBV30
cdr3_aa: CAWSRTGDYGYTF
cdr3_nt: TGTGCCTGGAGTCGGACAGGGGACTATGGCTACACCTTC

clone_size: NA
j_call: TRBJ1-4
d_call: TRBD1
v_call: TRBV2
cdr3_aa: CASSGGQGAVEELFF
cdr3_nt: TGTGCCAGCAGCGGGGGACAGGGGGCTGTTGAGGAACTGTTTTTT

clone_size: once
j_call: TRBJ2-5
d_call: NA
v_call: TRBV6-1
cdr3_aa: CASSDGAGLQETQYF
cdr3_nt: TGTGCCAGCAGTGATGGAGCAGGGCTCCAAGAGACCCAGTACTTC

clone_size: once
j_call: TRBJ2-7
d_call: TRBD2
v_call: TRBV27
cdr3_aa: CASSSGLAREQYF
cdr3_nt: TGTGCCAGCAGTTCCGGACTAGCGCGGGAGCAGTACTTC

clone_size: NA
j_call: TRBJ2-7
d_call: NA
v_call: TRBV4-1
cdr3_aa: CASSPGITAYEQYF
cdr3_nt: TGCGCCAGCAGCCCGGGGATAACAGCCTACGAGCAGTACTTC

clone_size: NA
j_call: TRBJ2-1
d_call: NA
v_call: TRBV27
cdr3_aa: CASTVLTPGEQFF
cdr3_nt: TGTGCCAGCACCGTCCTGACCCCCGGGGAGCAGTTCTTC

clone_size: NA
j_call: TRBJ2-3
d_call: TRBD2
v_call: TRBV7-8
cdr3_aa: CASSLGGRGDTQYF
cdr3_nt: TGTGCCAGCAGCTTAGGTGGGAGGGGAGATACGCAGTATTTT

clone_size: NA
j_call: TRBJ1-5
d_call: TRBD1
v_call: TRBV28
cdr3_aa: CASSFMTPKQGLEGNQPQHF
cdr3_nt: TGTGCCAGCAGTTTCATGACCCCCAAACAGGGGTTAGAGGGCAATCAGCCCCAGCATTTT

clone_size: NA
j_call: TRBJ2-7
d_call: NA
v_call: TRBV7-9
cdr3_aa: CASSFPSGFVGYF
cdr3_nt: TGTGCCAGCAGCTTCCCCAGTGGGTTCGTCGGGTACTTC

clone_size: NA
j_call: TRBJ1-2
d_call: NA
v_call: TRBV7-6
cdr3_aa: CASSLGFNYGYTF
cdr3_nt: TGTGCCAGCAGCTTGGGATTCAACTATGGCTACACCTTC

clone_size: NA
j_call: TRBJ1-1
d_call: NA
v_call: TRBV7-2
cdr3_aa: CASSFMPNTEAFF
cdr3_nt: TGTGCCAGCAGCTTCATGCCGAACACTGAAGCTTTCTTT

clone_size: NA
j_call: TRBJ1-2
d_call: NA
v_call: TRBV30
cdr3_aa: CASAGYTF
cdr3_nt: TGTGCCAGTGCTGGCTACACCTTC

clone_size: NA
j_call: TRBJ2-7
d_call: NA
v_call: TRBV7-8
cdr3_aa: CASSLIAWEQYF
cdr3_nt: TGTGCCAGCAGCTTAATCGCCTGGGAGCAGTACTTC

clone_size: NA
j_call: TRBJ2-7
d_call: TRBD2
v_call: TRBV27
cdr3_aa: CASSFSPGTSGLYEQYF
cdr3_nt: TGTGCCAGCAGTTTCTCTCCCGGGACTAGCGGACTCTACGAGCAGTACTTC

clone_size: NA
j_call: TRBJ2-4
d_call: TRBD2
v_call: TRBV19
cdr3_aa: CASKEAGLAKNIQYF
cdr3_nt: TGTGCCAGTAAGGAAGCGGGGCTAGCCAAAAACATTCAGTACTTC

clone_size: NA
j_call: TRBJ1-1
d_call: NA
v_call: TRBV2
cdr3_aa: CASSEARDPEAFF
cdr3_nt: TGTGCCAGCAGTGAAGCGCGGGACCCTGAAGCTTTCTTT

clone_size: NA
j_call: TRBJ2-7
d_call: NA
v_call: TRBV27
cdr3_aa: CASRGVTAYEQYF
cdr3_nt: TGTGCCAGCAGAGGGGTGACAGCCTACGAGCAGTACTTC

clone_size: NA
j_call: TRBJ2-3
d_call: TRBD2
v_call: TRBV27
cdr3_aa: CASTSGAGAADTQYF
cdr3_nt: TGTGCCAGCACCTCCGGAGCGGGAGCGGCAGATACGCAGTATTTT

clone_size: NA
j_call: TRBJ2-5
d_call: TRBD1
v_call: TRBV28
cdr3_aa: CASRNLGTVLPETQYF
cdr3_nt: TGTGCCAGCAGAAATCTCGGGACAGTCCTTCCCGAGACCCAGTACTTC

clone_size: once
j_call: TRBJ2-5
d_call: NA
v_call: TRBV28
cdr3_aa: CASSPPRADLQETQYF
cdr3_nt: TGTGCCAGCAGTCCGCCCCGTGCAGATCTCCAAGAGACCCAGTACTTC

clone_size: NA
j_call: TRBJ2-7
d_call: NA
v_call: TRBV2
cdr3_aa: CASSEVAGLSSEQYF
cdr3_nt: TGTGCCAGCAGTGAAGTGGCGGGTCTAAGTAGCGAGCAGTACTTC

clone_size: NA
j_call: TRBJ2-1
d_call: TRBD1
v_call: TRBV9
cdr3_aa: CASSSRDRDYNEQFF
cdr3_nt: TGTGCCAGCAGCAGCCGGGACAGGGACTACAATGAGCAGTTCTTC

clone_size: NA
j_call: TRBJ1-3
d_call: NA
v_call: TRBV14
cdr3_aa: CASSPGGAGNTIYF
cdr3_nt: TGTGCCAGCAGCCCCGGGGGAGCTGGAAACACCATATATTTT

clone_size: NA
j_call: TRBJ2-7
d_call: TRBD2
v_call: TRBV5-1
cdr3_aa: CASSLAGGSGYEQYF
cdr3_nt: TGCGCCAGCAGCTTAGCGGGAGGATCGGGATACGAGCAGTACTTC